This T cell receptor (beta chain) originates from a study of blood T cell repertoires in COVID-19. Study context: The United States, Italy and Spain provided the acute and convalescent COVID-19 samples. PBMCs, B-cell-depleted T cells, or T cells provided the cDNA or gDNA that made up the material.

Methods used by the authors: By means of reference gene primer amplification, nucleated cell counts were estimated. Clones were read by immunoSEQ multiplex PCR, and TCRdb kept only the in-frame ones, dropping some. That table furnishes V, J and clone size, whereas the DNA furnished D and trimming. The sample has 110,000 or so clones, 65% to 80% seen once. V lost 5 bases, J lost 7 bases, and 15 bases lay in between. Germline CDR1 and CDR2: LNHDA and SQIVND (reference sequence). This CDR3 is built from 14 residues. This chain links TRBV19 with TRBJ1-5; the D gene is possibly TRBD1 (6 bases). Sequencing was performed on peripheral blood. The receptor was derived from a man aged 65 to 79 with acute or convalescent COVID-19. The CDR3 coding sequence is TGTGCCAGTAGTTCCGGACAGTCAGAACAGCCCCAGCATTTT. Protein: CASSSGQSEQPQHF.